This TCR beta chain was captured in a study of blood T cell repertoires in COVID-19. Method: immunoSEQ multiplex PCR; TCRdb's copy keeps in-frame clones and lacks some. This table has 85,000 to 120,000 clones, around 78% appearing once. The CDR3 totals 13 residues. V trimming: 7 bases; J trimming: 6 bases; junction bases outside the gene matches: 9. Germline CDR1 reads SNHLY; CDR2 reads FYNNEI. The J gene is TRBJ2-7, the V gene TRBV2; the match to TRBD1 covers 7 bases. The sequence came from a man aged 80 or over with COVID-19, enrolled during active disease. The specimen was peripheral blood. The DNA of the CDR3 is TGTGCCAGCAAAAATTTTCCAGGGGGCGAGCAGTACTTC. It translates to CASKNFPGGEQYF.